The present entry profiles one TCR beta chain with its context. This entry belongs to a study of OX40 agonist ivuxolimab in advanced cancers. Assay used: immunoSEQ multiplex PCR; TCRdb lists only in-frame clones, some missing. The sample comprises approximately 99,000 clones, 75% to 95% of which are singletons, and approximately 0.69% rests with the top ten. The V end was cut by 7 bases, the J end by 5 bases, with 11 bases between. In germline, CDR1 is SNHLY, CDR2 FYNNEI. The CDR3 covers 12 residues. Sequenced material: CD4+ or CD8+ T cells sorted from blood, taken in a trial of the OX40 agonist ivuxolimab. The V and J genes are TRBV2 and TRBJ1-1; the D gene is possibly TRBD1 (5 bases). This receptor was identified in an adult with an advanced solid tumor such as melanoma, head and neck, liver or kidney cancer. This CDR3 reads CASTTDTTEAFF. DNA for the CDR3: TGTGCCAGCACGACAGACACTACTGAAGCTTTCTTT. Drawing the rest from reference TRBV2 and TRBJ1-1, the complete variable domain is EPEVTQTPSHQVTQMGQEVILRCVPISNHLYFYWYRQILGQKVEFLVSFYNNEISEKSEIFDDQFSVERPDGSNFTLKIRSTKLEDSAMYFCASTTDTTEAFFGQGTRLTVV.